One and the same sample provided the 17 T cell receptor beta chains below, sequenced in a study of beta chain features in type 1 diabetes. Reverse transcription of all isolated RNA meant that expressed TCRB transcripts were sequenced. Sequencing used immunoSEQ multiplex PCR; TCRdb keeps in-frame clones, though not all of them. The table records around 250,000 clones, 11% to 15% of them present only once. Notes on the study in general: TCRB CDR3s were moderately but significantly shorter in Type 1 diabetes patients in all four CD4+ subsets.

These receptors are not linked to any known antigen. The sequenced sample was naive CD4+ T cells from blood. Receptors originate from a man aged 30 to 45 with type 1 diabetes.

The chain combines TRBV29-1 with TRBJ1-2; D unclear. CDR1 and CDR2 (germline): SQVTM, ANQGSEA. This CDR3 has 12 residues. V lost 2 bases, J lost 4 bases, and 8 bases lay in between. CDR3 sequence: CSVELGGYGYTF. The CDR3 DNA reads TGCAGCGTTGAACTTGGCGGCTATGGCTACACCTTC.

The chain combines TRBV13 with TRBJ1-2; D unclear. V dropped 5 bases and J dropped 6 bases, with 31 bases sitting between them. The CDR3 consists of 19 residues. Germline V gene data show CDR1 as PRHDT and CDR2 as FYEKMQ (reference sequence). DNA for the CDR3: TGTGCCAGCAGCCAAAATATCTTCATGAACACCGGGATCGACGATGGCTACACCTTC. Protein sequence: CASSQNIFMNTGIDDGYTF.

The CDR3 here is CASSLVAGELFF. CDR3 coding DNA: TGTGCCAGCAGCTTAGTCGCCGGGGAGCTGTTTTTT. The chain carries TRBV11-2 and TRBJ2-2; D gene ambiguous. Germline CDR1 SGHAT, CDR2 FQNNGV. Between the trimmed V and J ends, which lost 1 base and 6 bases, there was a span of 3 bases. This CDR3 is built from 12 residues.

The chain employs TRBV2 and TRBJ2-3, with no clear D. The CDR3 runs to 13 residues. The V gene lost 10 bases and the J gene lost 1 base, with 12 bases spanning the gap. CDR1 and CDR2 from the germline V gene are SNHLY and FYNNEI. CDR3 region: CATVTRGTDTQYF. The CDR3 coding sequence is TGTGCCACCGTAACTCGAGGCACAGATACGCAGTATTTT.

The table lists this clone with a few counts. The chain couples TRBV30 to TRBJ1-3; D is unresolved. Germline CDR1 and CDR2: GTSNPN and SVGIG (reference sequence). The germline V and J ends were trimmed by 3 bases and 0 bases, with 9 bases remaining between them. The CDR3 spans 14 residues. The DNA of the CDR3 is TGTGCCTGGAGCGTCGACAACTCTGGAAACACCATATATTTT. This gives the protein CAWSVDNSGNTIYF.

This clone has more than one count but fewer than ten. The chain employs TRBV7-2 and TRBJ2-1, with TRBD2 as a possible D gene (5 bases). Germline values: CDR1 SGHTA, CDR2 FQGNSA. Trimming removed 3 bases at V and 7 bases at J, with 22 bases between. There are 17 residues in the CDR3. CDR3 nucleotides: TGTGCCAGCAGCTTTGCCCATACGGGGTCCACGGGGAATGAGCAGTTCTTC. Translation gives CASSFAHTGSTGNEQFF.

This clone was detected only a few times. The genes are TRBV6-5 and TRBJ2-2, with D unclear. Between the trimmed V and J ends, which lost 2 bases and 6 bases, there was a span of 7 bases. CDR3 length equals 13 residues. Germline CDR1 MNHEY, CDR2 SVGAGI. CDR3 loop: CASSYDIAGELFF. CDR3 DNA: TGTGCCAGCAGTTACGACATCGCCGGGGAGCTGTTTTTT.

This clone came up a few times. The rearrangement links TRBV11-2 to TRBJ2-3; 8 nucleotides match TRBD2. The CDR3 has 15 amino acids. V gave up 5 bases and J gave up 2 bases; unmatched junction bases: 6. From germline, CDR1 is SGHAT and CDR2 FQNNGV. CDR3 amino acids: CASSQAGAFTDTQYF. The CDR3 bases are TGTGCCAGCAGCCAAGCGGGGGCCTTCACAGATACGCAGTATTTT.

The CDR3 here is CASSPQTITDTQYF. DNA of the CDR3: TGTGCCAGTAGTCCGCAAACTATCACAGATACGCAGTATTTT. The chain recombines TRBV19 with TRBJ2-3; D is undetermined. Trimming pared 5 bases from V and 2 bases from J, leaving 11 bases between. There are 14 residues in the CDR3. Germline loops: CDR1 LNHDA, CDR2 SQIVND (reference sequence).

This chain connects TRBV25-1 to TRBJ2-5; weak D call: TRBD1 (6 bases). Germline V lookup: CDR1 MGHDK, CDR2 SYGVNS. With 4 bases removed from V and 1 base from J, the gap between germline ends came to 13 bases. The CDR3 sequence is 15 residues long. CDR3 amino acids: CASSGSGVVQETQYF. For the CDR3, the DNA is TGTGCCAGCAGTGGATCAGGGGTCGTCCAAGAGACCCAGTACTTC.

This clone was seen more than once but under ten times. The chain has TRBV5-1 and TRBJ2-7; maybe TRBD1 (6 bases). The CDR3 spans 14 residues. CDR1 and CDR2 from the germline V gene are SGHRS and YFSETQ. V lost 0 bases and J lost 0, with 7 bases in between. CDR3 loop: CASSLARGSYEQYF. CDR3 coding DNA: TGCGCCAGCAGCTTGGCCAGGGGCTCCTACGAGCAGTACTTC. Looking up the rest from reference TRBV5-1 and TRBJ2-7 gives the full variable domain: KAGVTQTPRYLIKTRGQQVTLSCSPISGHRSVSWYQQTPGQGLQFLFEYFSETQRNKGNFPGRFSGRQFSNSRSEMNVSTLELGDSALYLCASSLARGSYEQYFGPGTRLTVT.

Worth noting for this clone: The sample carries other DNA sequences with the same CDR3. This chain joins TRBV5-1 and TRBJ2-7, with a possible D match to TRBD1 (5 bases). Germline CDR1 is SGHRS and CDR2 is YFSETQ. The CDR3 spans 12 residues. Trimming took off 4 bases at V and 3 bases at J, with 8 bases between the two ends. Here the CDR3 reads CASSRDSYEQYF. The CDR3 DNA reads as TGCGCCAGCAGCCGCGACAGCTACGAGCAGTACTTC.

DNA of the CDR3: TGTGCCAGCTCACCCCAGGGACAGGGGGGGGATGAGCAGTTCTTC. It codes for CASSPQGQGGDEQFF. The rearrangement joins TRBV18 to TRBJ2-1; 11 nucleotides match TRBD1. V trimming: 3 bases; J trimming: 8 bases; junction bases outside the gene matches: 6. Per the germline V gene, CDR1 is KGHSH and CDR2 is LQKENI. The CDR3 extends over 15 amino acids.

The J gene is TRBJ2-5, the V gene TRBV15; the D gene is possibly TRBD2 (6 bases). This CDR3 spans 15 amino acids. V was pared by 1 base and J by 3 bases, with 12 bases between. CDR1 and CDR2 from the germline V gene are LNHNV and YYDKDF (reference sequence). The CDR3 DNA is TGTGCCACCAGCAGAGTTCGGGGACTCGAAGAGACCCAGTACTTC. The encoded protein is CATSRVRGLEETQYF.

The chain uses TRBV2 and TRBJ2-5; D perhaps matches TRBD1 (6 bases). Germline CDR1 SNHLY, CDR2 FYNNEI. CDR3 length: 15 residues. Trimming pared 7 bases from V and 0 bases from J, leaving 15 bases between. The CDR3 DNA follows: TGTGCCAGCAATGCACGGCAGGGGAACCAAGAGACCCAGTACTTC. Translation gives CASNARQGNQETQYF.

The CDR3 spells CASRPGTGTEAFF. CDR3 DNA sequence: TGTGCCAGCAGGCCCGGGACAGGCACTGAAGCTTTCTTT. The chain links TRBV9 to TRBJ1-1; TRBD1 agrees at 8 bases. J gave up 4 bases and V 5 bases, and 4 bases lay outside the gene matches. The germline V gene encodes CDR1 SGDLS and CDR2 YYNGEE. The CDR3 is made up of 13 amino acids.

This clone has a handful of counts. The chain recombines TRBV19 with TRBJ2-1; 9 nucleotides line up with TRBD1. Germline CDR1 LNHDA, CDR2 SQIVND (reference sequence). The V and J ends lost 1 base and 5 bases, in that order; junction bases with no gene match: 6. This CDR3 contains 16 residues. The chain's CDR3 is CASSIVTGGANNEQFF. The CDR3 DNA sequence: TGTGCCAGTAGTATAGTGACAGGGGGGGCTAACAATGAGCAGTTCTTC.